These 26 T cell receptor beta chains were all obtained from the same sample, sequenced in a study of post-analysis software for immune sequencing data. Whole-study findings and limits: In patients, TRBV5-6, TRBV5-1 and TRBV20-1 belonged to five or six TRBV segments found more frequently than in controls.

cDNA libraries of TCR beta carried unique molecular identifiers. TCRdb recomputed calls from the PCR reads with MiXCR, one row per CDR3 protein. The sample holds some 890,000 distinct CDR3 sequences, 53% seen once. Antigens of these TCRs are unknown. Specimen: blood. These receptors originate from a girl under 18 with multiple sclerosis.

The chain joins TRBV20-1 to TRBJ2-3, with D tentatively TRBD2 (6 bases). Germline V gene sequence: CDR1 DFQATT, CDR2 SNEGSKA (reference sequence). The CDR3 totals 13 residues. Trimming stripped 6 bases from V and 5 bases from J, with 15 bases between. The CDR3 DNA reads TGCAGTGCCCCGGGACTCCATTTAGATACGCAGTATTTT. Its translation is CSAPGLHLDTQYF.

This clonotype was seen a handful of times. The rearrangement links TRBV9 to TRBJ1-2, with D tentatively TRBD1 (5 bases). The CDR3 length is 16 residues. CDR1 is SGDLS, CDR2 YYNGEE, per germline. V was shortened by 0 bases and J by 0 bases, with 12 bases between the two germline ends. CDR3: CASSVEPGRANYGYTF. In DNA form, the CDR3 reads TGTGCCAGCAGCGTAGAGCCAGGGAGAGCTAACTATGGCTACACCTTC.

The CDR3 nucleotides read TGTGCCAGCAGCTTAGGTGGCAGGGGTGGAGACGAGCAGTACTTC. The encoded protein is CASSLGGRGGDEQYF. V and J are TRBV13 and TRBJ2-7; D may be TRBD1 (6 bases). The V and J ends lost 0 bases and 5 bases respectively, with 14 bases between them. Per the germline V gene, CDR1 is PRHDT and CDR2 is FYEKMQ (reference sequence). This CDR3 has 15 amino acids.

The J gene is TRBJ2-5, the V gene TRBV18; the D gene is possibly TRBD1 (6 bases). Germline V gene lookup returns CDR1 KGHSH and CDR2 LQKENI. This CDR3 is built from 12 residues. V was trimmed by 6 bases and J by 5 bases, leaving 10 bases between them. The CDR3 region is CASSPGVETQYF. CDR3 DNA sequence: TGTGCCAGCTCCCCAGGGGTTGAGACCCAGTACTTC.

The J gene is TRBJ1-5, the V gene TRBV20-1; perhaps TRBD1 as D (6 bases). The V gene's germline CDR1 is DFQATT and CDR2 SNEGSKA (reference sequence). Between the trimmed V and J ends, which lost 1 base and 0 bases, there was a span of 13 bases. CDR3 size: 16 residues. CDR3 amino acids: CSARGGQTLSNQPQHF. The DNA for the CDR3 is TGCAGTGCTAGAGGTGGACAGACGCTTAGCAATCAGCCCCAGCATTTT.

CDR3 residues: CASSLARSGEQFF. CDR3 DNA sequence: TGTGCCAGCAGTTTAGCCAGGAGTGGCGAGCAGTTCTTC. This chain uses TRBV6-5 with TRBJ2-1, with unresolved D. The CDR3 is 13 residues long. V lost 4 bases, J lost 10 bases, and 14 bases lay in between. CDR1 MNHEY and CDR2 SVGAGI come from the germline V gene.

This clonotype was recorded a few times. The chain has TRBV20-1 and TRBJ2-1; 10 bases line up with TRBD2. This CDR3 spans 19 amino acids. V was clipped by 3 bases and J by 4 bases; unmatched bases: 18. Germline V gene data show CDR1 as DFQATT and CDR2 as SNEGSKA (reference sequence). The CDR3 sequence is CSARIPGLASFGAYNEQFF. DNA of the CDR3: TGCAGTGCTAGGATTCCGGGACTAGCGAGCTTCGGTGCTTACAATGAGCAGTTCTTC.

This clonotype was seen more than once but under ten times. The V and J genes are TRBV24-1 and TRBJ2-3; D remains unclear. CDR3 size: 12 residues. Germline V CDR1 and CDR2: KGHDR, SFDVKD. The V and J ends lost 4 bases and 8 bases respectively, with 9 bases between them. CDR3 sequence: CATSEAVGTQYF. The CDR3 nucleotides are TGTGCCACCAGTGAAGCAGTCGGTACGCAGTATTTT.

This clonotype occurred a few times. The rearrangement joins TRBV7-9 to TRBJ1-2; no reliable D call. There are 14 residues in the CDR3. Between the trimmed V and J ends, which lost 5 bases and 4 bases, there was a span of 14 bases. Germline V lookup: CDR1 SEHNR, CDR2 FQNEAQ (reference sequence). The CDR3 coding sequence is TGTGCCAGCAGCCTCGAAAGGGTAGTCTATGGCTACACCTTC. This gives the protein CASSLERVVYGYTF.

The CDR3 DNA reads as TGTGCCAGCAGTTACGTGGGACGGGATGGCTACACCTTC. Translating gives CASSYVGRDGYTF. This chain connects TRBV6-5 to TRBJ1-2; TRBD1 is a possible D gene (5 bases). In germline, CDR1 is MNHEY, CDR2 SVGAGI. V lost 2 bases and J 6 bases, leaving 10 bases between the germline ends. The CDR3 totals 13 residues.

The V and J genes are TRBV29-1 and TRBJ2-1, with TRBD2 identical over 7 bases. This CDR3 region has 13 residues. Losses at the gene ends were 4 bases for V and 7 bases for J; bases not matched to a gene: 7. Germline V gene data show CDR1 as SQVTM and CDR2 as ANQGSEA. CDR3 sequence reads: CSVVGLRTNEQFF. In DNA form, the CDR3 reads TGCAGCGTTGTGGGACTACGAACGAATGAGCAGTTCTTC.

The V gene is TRBV7-2, the J gene TRBJ2-4; 11 bases fit TRBD2. J was trimmed by 1 base and V by 3 bases; bases with no gene match: 8. The CDR3 is made up of 18 amino acids. Per germline, CDR1 SGHTA and CDR2 FQGNSA. The chain's CDR3 is CASSFRVAGGRAKNIQYF. The CDR3, as DNA: TGTGCCAGCAGCTTTAGGGTAGCGGGGGGGCGGGCCAAAAACATTCAGTACTTC. The full variable domain, its missing parts supplied by reference TRBV7-2 and TRBJ2-4, is GAGVSQSPSNKVTEKGKDVELRCDPISGHTALYWYRQSLGQGLEFLIYFQGNSAPDKSGLPSDRFSAERTGGSVSTLTIQRTQQEDSAVYLCASSFRVAGGRAKNIQYFGAGTRLSVL.

This clonotype was seen more than once but under ten times. The V gene is TRBV20-1, the J gene TRBJ1-5; D is unresolved. The CDR3 is made up of 16 amino acids. Germline lookup yields CDR1 DFQATT and CDR2 SNEGSKA (reference sequence). V was clipped by 0 bases and J by 2 bases, with 14 bases between them. This CDR3 reads CSARDPRESGNQPQHF. Written as DNA, the CDR3 is TGCAGTGCTAGAGACCCTCGGGAATCGGGCAATCAGCCCCAGCATTTT.

This clonotype was detected only once. The CDR3 loop is CASSRRPSGSWHEQFF. The CDR3 DNA reads TGCGCCAGCAGCCGACGACCTAGCGGGAGTTGGCATGAGCAGTTCTTC. The chain combines TRBV4-1 with TRBJ2-1, with TRBD2 identical over 10 bases. The V gene's germline CDR1 is MGHRA and CDR2 YSYEKL. The CDR3 length is 16 residues. V shed 4 bases and J 8 bases; nucleotides not matched to a gene: 11.

The chain recombines TRBV7-2 with TRBJ2-4, with 8 bases lining up with TRBD1. Gene TRBJ2-7 matches the end of the DNA better, so the J call may be wrong. CDR3 length equals 14 residues. CDR1 is SGHTA and CDR2 is FQGNSA in the germline V gene. CDR3 coding DNA: TGTGCCAGCAGCTTCGGGACAGGCATGGGCGAGCAGTACTTC. This gives the protein CASSFGTGMGEQYF.

The chain carries TRBV7-9 and TRBJ2-1, with D perhaps matching TRBD2 (6 bases). The CDR3 extends over 15 amino acids. In germline, CDR1 is SEHNR, CDR2 FQNEAQ (reference sequence). Trimming pared 5 bases from V and 5 bases from J, leaving 16 bases between. The DNA of the CDR3 is TGTGCCAGCAGCATATCTAGCGACTGGAACAATGAGCAGTTCTTC. Translated, it gives CASSISSDWNNEQFF.

This sequence joins TRBV7-3 and TRBJ2-5; 7 bases match TRBD2. The CDR3 is 15 amino acids. The germline V gene encodes CDR1 SGHTA and CDR2 FQGTGA. V dropped 5 bases and J dropped 2; count of bases not matched to a gene: 8. CDR3 amino acids: CASSTTSVGQETQYF. CDR3 coding DNA: TGTGCCAGCAGCACCACTAGCGTAGGGCAAGAGACCCAGTACTTC.

The chain is built from TRBV6-5 and TRBJ1-2; D perhaps matches TRBD1 (5 bases). V was clipped by 6 bases and J by 3 bases, with 17 bases between them. The germline gives CDR1 MNHEY, CDR2 SVGAGI. The length of the CDR3 is 15 residues. CDR3 bases: TGTGCCAGCAGCTTACAGCGGGGGTCGGACTATGGCTACACCTTC. This sequence encodes CASSLQRGSDYGYTF.

This chain connects TRBV4-2 to TRBJ2-7; 8 nucleotides line up with TRBD2. The V segment lost 4 bases and the J segment 5 bases; nucleotides outside the gene matches: 13. This CDR3 is built from 16 residues. Germline lookup yields CDR1 LGHNA and CDR2 YNFKEQ. The CDR3 here is CASSLLPPREGNEQYF. CDR3 DNA: TGTGCCAGCAGCCTATTACCTCCCCGGGAGGGGAACGAGCAGTACTTC.

The chain is built from TRBV7-9 and TRBJ2-5, with D possibly being TRBD1 (5 bases). CDR3 size: 16 residues. Trimming cost V 5 bases and J 4 bases, with 20 bases left between them. Looked up from germline, CDR1 is SEHNR and CDR2 is FQNEAQ (reference sequence). The CDR3 region is CASSIYQVQGRETQYF. CDR3 in DNA: TGTGCCAGCAGCATCTATCAGGTCCAGGGAAGAGAGACCCAGTACTTC.

This chain connects TRBV10-2 to TRBJ2-7; TRBD1 aligns across 8 bases. Germline assignment: CDR1 WSHSY and CDR2 SAAADI. CDR3 length: 13 residues. Germline trimming cut 7 bases from V and 9 bases from J; bases unmatched to any gene: 11. CDR3: CASIPRGQGAQYF. The CDR3 bases are TGCGCCAGCATCCCCAGGGGGCAGGGTGCGCAGTACTTC.

J is TRBJ2-3 and V is TRBV6-6; TRBD1 agrees at 7 bases. The CDR3 consists of 14 residues. CDR1 is MNHNY and CDR2 is SVGAGI in the germline V gene (reference sequence). V gave up 10 bases and J gave up 2 bases; unmatched junction bases: 9. CDR3 coding DNA: TGTGCCATTGCGAAAGGGGGCTCCACAGATACGCAGTATTTT. It yields the protein CAIAKGGSTDTQYF.

The J gene is TRBJ2-7, the V gene TRBV6-6; D might be TRBD1 or TRBD2, each matching 7 bases. The J call may be in error: the DNA end matches TRBJ2-5 better. CDR1 is MNHNY, CDR2 SVGAGI, per germline (reference sequence). This CDR3 comprises 14 residues. The DNA of the CDR3 is TGTGCCAGCAGAACCCGACAGGGAGGGGAGACCCAGTACTTC. As protein: CASRTRQGGETQYF.

The V gene is TRBV29-1, the J gene TRBJ2-3; 12 nucleotides align to TRBD2. Germline CDR1 SQVTM, CDR2 ANQGSEA. V lost 0 bases and J lost 2; bases outside the gene matches: 15. The CDR3 is made up of 20 amino acids. CDR3 amino acids: CSVEDLRSLAGGRVTDTQYF. The DNA of the CDR3 is TGCAGCGTTGAAGATCTGAGGTCGCTAGCGGGAGGGCGGGTCACAGATACGCAGTATTTT.

This chain links TRBV20-1 with TRBJ2-5; no clear D. With the DNA end fitting TRBJ2-7 better, the J assignment may be wrong. Germline values: CDR1 DFQATT, CDR2 SNEGSKA (reference sequence). CDR3 length: 12 residues. The CDR3 DNA reads TGCAGTGCTGCATCCATCGTGACCGAGCAGTACTTC. Its translation: CSAASIVTEQYF.

Worth noting for this clonotype: The junction and the germline gene differ at one end; a read error may be behind it. The V and J genes are TRBV24-1 and TRBJ1-5; D gene unclear. This CDR3 is built from 13 residues. Germline V lookup: CDR1 KGHDR, CDR2 SFDVKD. The CDR3 region is CVTSAASNQPQHF. In DNA form, the CDR3 reads TGTGTCACCAGTGCAGCGAGCAATCAGCCCCAGCATTTT.